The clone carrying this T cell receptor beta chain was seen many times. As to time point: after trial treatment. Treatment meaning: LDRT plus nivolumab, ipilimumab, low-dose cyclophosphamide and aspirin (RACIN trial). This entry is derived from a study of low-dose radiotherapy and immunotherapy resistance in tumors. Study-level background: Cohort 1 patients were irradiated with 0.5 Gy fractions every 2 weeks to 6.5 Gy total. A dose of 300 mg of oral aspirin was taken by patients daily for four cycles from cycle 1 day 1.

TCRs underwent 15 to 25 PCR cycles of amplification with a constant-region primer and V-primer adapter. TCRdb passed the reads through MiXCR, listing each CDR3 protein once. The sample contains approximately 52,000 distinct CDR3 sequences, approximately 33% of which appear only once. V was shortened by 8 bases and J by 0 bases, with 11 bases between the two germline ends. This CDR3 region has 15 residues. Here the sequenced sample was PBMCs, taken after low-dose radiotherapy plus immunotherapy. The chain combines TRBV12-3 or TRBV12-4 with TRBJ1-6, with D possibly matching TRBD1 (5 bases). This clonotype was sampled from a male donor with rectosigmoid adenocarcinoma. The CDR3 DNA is TGTGCCAGCCTACGGGACCGCTCCTATAATTCACCCCTCCACTTT. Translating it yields CASLRDRSYNSPLHF.